These T cell receptor beta chains were read from a single sample in a study of blood T cell repertoires in COVID-19. Assay: immunoSEQ multiplex PCR; the TCRdb copy retains only in-frame clones and omits some. The profile covers over 85,000 clones, with around nine tenths appearing a single time and around 5.2% taken by the ten largest. Sample: peripheral blood. The source is a man in his forties with acute or convalescent COVID-19. Both conserved end residues are part of each CDR3. The D gene is left open where the match is weak. Clone sizes are given selectively: once, few, many, or a class where the clone is expanded.

>TRBD1|-|TRBV5-1|TRBJ1-1
CASSLQGMGTEAFF
TGCGCCAGCAGCTTACAGGGGATGGGCACTGAAGCTTTCTTT
>-|-|TRBV18|TRBJ1-1
CASSPGQTAEAFF
TGTGCCAGCTCCCCCGGACAGACGGCTGAAGCTTTCTTT
>TRBD1|-|TRBV25-1|TRBJ1-6
CASRGQGFYNSPLHF
TGTGCCAGCAGGGGACAGGGGTTCTATAATTCACCCCTCCACTTT
>-|-|TRBV6-5|TRBJ1-2
CASSYAQRGHNYGYTF
TGTGCCAGCAGTTACGCCCAAAGGGGCCATAACTATGGCTACACCTTC
>-|-|TRBV4-3|TRBJ2-2
CASSLRELPHTGELFF
TGCGCCAGCAGCCTTAGGGAGCTACCCCACACCGGGGAGCTGTTTTTT
>TRBD2|-|TRBV7-8|TRBJ2-1
CASSQTPGLAGNEQFF
TGTGCCAGCAGTCAAACCCCGGGACTAGCTGGCAATGAGCAGTTCTTC
>TRBD2|-|TRBV4-1|TRBJ2-1
CASSRQPAGDSYNEQFF
TGCGCCAGCAGCCGCCAGCCAGCGGGAGATTCCTACAATGAGCAGTTCTTC
>-|-|TRBV7-8|TRBJ2-5
CASTQQETQYF
TGTGCCAGCACCCAACAAGAGACCCAGTACTTC
>TRBD1|-|TRBV2|TRBJ2-1
CACRDRGTDEQFF
TGTGCCTGCCGGGACAGGGGCACCGATGAGCAGTTCTTC
>TRBD1|-|TRBV30|TRBJ2-5
CAGTGGFRETQYF
TGTGCCGGGACAGGGGGCTTTCGGGAGACCCAGTACTTC
>-|-|TRBV20-1|TRBJ2-1
CSASRPGLGNEQFF
TGCAGTGCTAGTAGGCCAGGGCTCGGCAATGAGCAGTTCTTC
>-|-|TRBV5-4|TRBJ1-1
CASSLGPTEAFF
TGTGCCAGCAGTTTGGGGCCGACTGAAGCTTTCTTT
>-|-|TRBV9|TRBJ2-3
CASSPVGGGTDTQYF
TGTGCCAGCAGCCCGGTAGGGGGGGGAACAGATACGCAGTATTTT
>TRBD2|-|TRBV5-1|TRBJ2-5
CASSLPSSGGYQETQYF
TGCGCCAGCAGCCTCCCCTCTAGCGGGGGGTACCAAGAGACCCAGTACTTC
>TRBD1|-|TRBV2|TRBJ1-6
CASSLMGQNYNSPLHF
TGTGCCAGCAGTTTAATGGGACAGAACTATAATTCACCCCTCCACTTT
>-|-|TRBV10-2|TRBJ1-6
CASTGSGESPLHF
TGCGCCAGCACCGGGTCAGGGGAATCACCCCTCCACTTT
>TRBD1|-|TRBV5-4|TRBJ1-6
CASSSGTDPGNSPLHF
TGTGCCAGCAGCTCTGGGACAGATCCGGGTAATTCACCCCTCCACTTT
>TRBD2|-|TRBV4-1|TRBJ2-1
CASSYGTSGSGAFNEQFF
TGCGCCAGCAGCTACGGGACTAGCGGGAGCGGGGCCTTCAATGAGCAGTTCTTC
>TRBD2|-|TRBV24-1|TRBJ2-5
CATEGLASETQYF
TGTGCCACCGAGGGACTAGCTTCAGAGACCCAGTACTTC
>-|once|TRBV5-4|TRBJ1-2
CASSLGRGPNTF
TGTGCCAGCAGCCTGGGGCGGGGCCCAAACACCTTC
>TRBD2|-|TRBV5-1|TRBJ2-3
CASSSGLATDTQYF
TGCGCCAGCAGCTCCGGACTAGCGACAGATACGCAGTATTTT
>-|-|TRBV5-5|TRBJ1-4
CASSSPGGLGGGEKLFF
TGTGCCAGCAGCTCCCCCGGGGGGCTTGGCGGTGGTGAAAAACTGTTTTTT
>TRBD1|once|TRBV6-5|TRBJ2-7
CASSYSEGTGNEQYF
TGTGCCAGCAGTTACTCGGAAGGGACAGGGAACGAGCAGTACTTC
>-|once|TRBV15|TRBJ2-3
CATSQVERTDTQYF
TGTGCCACCAGCCAGGTAGAGCGCACAGATACGCAGTATTTT
>TRBD1|-|TRBV4-1|TRBJ2-7
CASSQDSGTGFYEQYF
TGCGCCAGCAGCCAAGATTCCGGGACAGGGTTCTACGAGCAGTACTTC
>-|-|TRBV11-2|TRBJ2-7
CASSLEPLAYEQYF
TGTGCCAGCAGCTTAGAGCCACTTGCCTACGAGCAGTACTTC
>TRBD1|-|TRBV19|TRBJ1-1
CASRGTGGAGTEAFF
TGTGCCAGTAGGGGGACAGGGGGCGCTGGGACTGAAGCTTTCTTT
>TRBD1|-|TRBV7-3|TRBJ2-1
CASSAAGTVKINEQFF
TGTGCCAGCAGCGCCGCCGGGACAGTTAAGATCAATGAGCAGTTCTTC
>-|few|TRBV11-2|TRBJ1-5
CASSAGQSNQPQHF
TGTGCCAGCAGCGCCGGACAGAGCAATCAGCCCCAGCATTTT
>-|-|TRBV7-9|TRBJ1-2
CASSFRPQYGYTF
TGTGCCAGCAGCTTCAGGCCCCAGTATGGCTACACCTTC
>-|few|TRBV2|TRBJ1-1
CASYTGLNTEAFF
TGTGCCAGCTATACGGGTTTGAACACTGAAGCTTTCTTT
>TRBD1|once|TRBV20-1|TRBJ1-1
CSVGTAPEAFF
TGCAGTGTGGGGACAGCACCTGAAGCTTTCTTT
>-|-|TRBV3-1/TRBV3-2|TRBJ1-5
CASSEIGGPQHF
TGTGCCAGCAGCGAAATCGGGGGGCCCCAGCATTTT
>TRBD2|once|TRBV7-8|TRBJ2-3
CASSSTRGEDTQYF
TGTGCCAGCAGCAGTACGCGGGGGGAAGATACGCAGTATTTT
>-|few|TRBV5-1|TRBJ1-6
CASSPSQGGNSPLHF
TGCGCCAGCAGCCCATCACAGGGTGGTAATTCACCCCTCCACTTT
>TRBD1|once|TRBV5-6|TRBJ2-7
CASSRRTGASSYEQYF
TGTGCCAGCAGCCGCAGGACAGGCGCCTCCTCCTACGAGCAGTACTTC
>TRBD1|-|TRBV5-6|TRBJ1-6
CASSFGQGALNSPLHF
TGTGCCAGCAGCTTTGGACAGGGGGCCCTAAATTCACCCCTCCACTTT